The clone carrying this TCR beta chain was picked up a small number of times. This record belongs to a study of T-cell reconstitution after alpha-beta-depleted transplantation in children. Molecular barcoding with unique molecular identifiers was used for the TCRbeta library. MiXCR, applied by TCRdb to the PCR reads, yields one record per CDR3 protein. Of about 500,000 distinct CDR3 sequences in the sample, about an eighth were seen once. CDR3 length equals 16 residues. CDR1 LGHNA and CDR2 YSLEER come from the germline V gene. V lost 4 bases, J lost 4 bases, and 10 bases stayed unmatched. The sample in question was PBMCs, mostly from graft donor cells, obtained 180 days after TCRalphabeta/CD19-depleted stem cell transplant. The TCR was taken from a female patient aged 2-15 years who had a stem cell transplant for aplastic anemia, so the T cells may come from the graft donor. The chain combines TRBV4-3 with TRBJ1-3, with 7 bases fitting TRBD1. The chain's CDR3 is CASSPSEGARGNTIYF. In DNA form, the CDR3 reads TGCGCCAGCAGCCCTAGCGAGGGGGCGCGAGGAAACACCATATATTTT.